Below, 5 T cell receptor beta chains from the same sample are listed, as sequenced in a study of cytomegalovirus exposure and HLA in healthy donors. PCR was performed using 60 Vbeta and 13 Jbeta primers. The repertoire was sequenced with immunoSEQ multiplex PCR; TCRdb's copy has only in-frame clones and lacks some. The repertoire holds 55,000 to 75,000 clones, with around 75% as singletons. The sequencing sample was made of PBMCs. These receptors all come from a woman younger than 45 in good health and CMV-seropositive.

The chain recombines TRBV7-2 with TRBJ2-7; TRBD2 aligns across 15 bases. CDR1 SGHTA and CDR2 FQGNSA come from the germline V gene. V lost 4 bases, J lost 9 bases, and 4 bases stayed unmatched. The length of the CDR3 is 14 residues. This CDR3 is CASSSGLAGGGQYF. As DNA, the CDR3 is TGTGCCAGCAGCTCGGGACTAGCGGGAGGAGGGCAGTACTTC.

The chain joins TRBV5-1 to TRBJ2-3; D is perhaps TRBD1 (7 bases). Germline CDR1 reads SGHRS; CDR2 reads YFSETQ. The CDR3 extends over 15 amino acids. The ends were cut back, 3 bases at V and 4 bases at J, with 15 bases in the middle. CDR3 loop: CASSSGQGEADTQYF. The CDR3 DNA sequence: TGCGCCAGCAGCTCCGGGCAGGGGGAGGCAGATACGCAGTATTTT.

The chain has TRBV13 and TRBJ2-1; 12 bases align to TRBD2. There are 16 residues in the CDR3. Germline CDR1 is PRHDT and CDR2 is FYEKMQ (reference sequence). V lost 4 bases, J lost 2 bases, and 3 bases stayed unmatched. CDR3 loop: CASSSGLAGPYNEQFF. CDR3 coding DNA: TGTGCCAGCAGCTCGGGACTAGCGGGCCCCTACAATGAGCAGTTCTTC.

This chain connects TRBV18 to TRBJ2-3, with D possibly TRBD2 on 6 matching bases. The germline V gene encodes CDR1 KGHSH and CDR2 LQKENI. The CDR3 contains 15 residues. V was trimmed by 1 base and J by 4 bases, leaving 12 bases between them. The CDR3 loop reads CASSPRGGTPDTQYF. The CDR3 DNA is TGTGCCAGCTCACCACGAGGAGGGACGCCAGATACGCAGTATTTT.

The V and J genes are TRBV7-2 and TRBJ1-3; TRBD1 might be the D (5 bases). V lost 2 bases to trimming and J lost 5 bases, with 16 bases between them. Germline V gene lookup returns CDR1 SGHTA and CDR2 FQGNSA. This CDR3 has 16 amino acids. CDR3 amino acids: CASSLSPPRVRNTIYF. In nucleotides, the CDR3 is TGTGCCAGCAGCTTAAGCCCCCCCAGGGTCAGAAACACCATATATTTT.